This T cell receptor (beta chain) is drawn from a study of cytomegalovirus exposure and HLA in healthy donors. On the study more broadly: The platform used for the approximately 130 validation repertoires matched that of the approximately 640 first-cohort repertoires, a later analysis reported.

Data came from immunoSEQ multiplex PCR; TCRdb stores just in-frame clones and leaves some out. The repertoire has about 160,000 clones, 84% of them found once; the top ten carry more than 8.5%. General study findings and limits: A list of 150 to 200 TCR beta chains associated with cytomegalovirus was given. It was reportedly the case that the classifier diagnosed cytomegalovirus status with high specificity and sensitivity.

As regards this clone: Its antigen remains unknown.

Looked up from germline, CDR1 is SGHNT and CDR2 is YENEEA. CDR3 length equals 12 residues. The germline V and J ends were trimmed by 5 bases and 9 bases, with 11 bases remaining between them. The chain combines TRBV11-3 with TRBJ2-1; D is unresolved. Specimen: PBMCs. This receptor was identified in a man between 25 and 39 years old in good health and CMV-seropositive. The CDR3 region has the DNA TGTGCCAGCAGCAAGACTGGAATTGAGCAGTTCTTC. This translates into CASSKTGIEQFF.